One T cell receptor (beta chain) is described in this entry. Measured with immunoSEQ multiplex PCR; TCRdb has only the in-frame clones, and not every one. The data contain about 100,000 clones, more than 80% of them singletons. This sample is part of a study of OX40 agonist ivuxolimab in advanced cancers. This specimen was CD4+ or CD8+ T cells sorted from blood, taken in a trial of the OX40 agonist ivuxolimab. The TCR was taken from an adult with an advanced solid tumor such as melanoma, head and neck, liver or kidney cancer.

CDR3 protein: CASSYGTPRYEQYF. CDR3 DNA: TGTGCCAGCAGTTACGGGACACCCCGATACGAGCAGTACTTC. This chain links TRBV6-5 with TRBJ2-7; D is perhaps TRBD1 (6 bases). The CDR3 has 14 amino acids. The germline V and J ends were trimmed by 2 bases and 4 bases, with 12 bases remaining between them. The V gene's germline CDR1 is MNHEY and CDR2 SVGAGI.